The 4 T cell receptor beta chains in this list originate from one sample, sequenced in a study of blood T cell repertoires in COVID-19. The table came from immunoSEQ multiplex PCR; TCRdb's copy has only in-frame clones and leaves some out. The sample lists 100,000 or so clones; around 85% were seen once. The specimen was PBMCs or T cells enriched from blood (not recorded which). The receptors here all came from a woman between 50 and 59 years old who had recovered from COVID-19.

The chain employs TRBV18 and TRBJ2-5, with unresolved D. Germline CDR1 and CDR2: KGHSH and LQKENI. Trimming removed 4 bases at V and 2 bases at J, with 11 bases between. The CDR3 sequence is 14 residues long. The CDR3 DNA follows: TGTGCCAGCTCACAGACCGGAGCTCAAGAGACCCAGTACTTC. It specifies CASSQTGAQETQYF.

The chain employs TRBV7-3 and TRBJ2-7; D call uncertain. The CDR3 contains 13 residues. Germline assignment: CDR1 SGHTA and CDR2 FQGTGA. Trimming took off 10 bases at V and 3 bases at J, with 16 bases between the two ends. For the CDR3, the DNA is TGTGCCACCCACCGAGAGGCGTTCTACGAGCAGTACTTC. Translation: CATHREAFYEQYF.

The rearrangement uses TRBV6-5 and TRBJ2-2, with TRBD2 as a possible D gene (5 bases). Trimming stripped 5 bases from V and 5 bases from J, with 15 bases between. The CDR3 is 15 amino acids. CDR1 and CDR2 (germline): MNHEY, SVGAGI. DNA for the CDR3: TGTGCCAGCAGTCCGGACTCCCTGGGGACCGGGGAGCTGTTTTTT. Protein: CASSPDSLGTGELFF.

This chain connects TRBV27 to TRBJ1-6; D remains ambiguous. Germline-derived CDR1 and CDR2 are MNHEY and SMNVEV (reference sequence). V gave up 2 bases and J gave up 5 bases, with 4 bases separating them. This CDR3 contains 13 residues. CDR3 residues: CASSLGNNSPLHF. The CDR3, as DNA: TGTGCCAGCAGTTTAGGCAATAATTCACCCCTCCACTTT.